The T cell receptor (beta chain) under discussion was sequenced for a study of liver allograft versus peripheral blood T cells. Across the whole study: Comparing T cell receptor repertoires in transplanted livers with those in recipients' peripheral blood was part of the design.

This clonotype showed up just once. MiXCR, applied by TCRdb to the reads, yields one record per CDR3 protein. The repertoire holds 1,800 or so distinct CDR3 sequences, with about 15% as singletons. The CDR3 runs to 16 residues. Unmatched junction bases numbered 11, after V lost 8 bases and J lost 0 bases. The chain combines TRBV5-3 with TRBJ2-3; 8 bases match TRBD2. TRBV5-3 is reported as an ORF; its role is uncertain. The source is a human patient who had a liver transplant. Some T cells may possibly be graft donor cells. CDR3 sequence reads: CASRDERGQSTDTQYF. DNA of the CDR3: TGTGCCAGCAGGGATGAGCGGGGGCAGAGCACAGATACGCAGTATTTT.